One sample yielded the 13 T cell receptor beta chains listed below, sequenced in a study of blood T cell repertoires in COVID-19. Clones were read by immunoSEQ multiplex PCR, and TCRdb kept only the in-frame ones, dropping some. This table has 200,000 to 300,000 clones, about 89% appearing once. The sequenced sample was PBMCs or T cells enriched from blood (not recorded which). The receptor set was obtained from a woman between 18 and 30 years old who had recovered from COVID-19.

This clone was seen more than once but under ten times. This rearrangement joins TRBV18 to TRBJ1-1, with a tentative D call TRBD1 (5 bases). The germline V gene encodes CDR1 KGHSH and CDR2 LQKENI. The CDR3 is made up of 17 amino acids. Deletions cut 4 bases from V and 2 bases from J, with 20 bases between. This chain's CDR3 is CASSHNGRGPGNTEAFF. The DNA of the CDR3 is TGTGCCAGCTCACATAACGGGCGGGGACCGGGAAACACTGAAGCTTTCTTT.

The chain joins TRBV28 to TRBJ1-5; D gene uncertain. Trimming stripped 2 bases from V and 0 bases from J, with 8 bases between. Germline assignment: CDR1 MDHEN and CDR2 SYDVKM. This CDR3 has 15 amino acids. CDR3 coding DNA: TGTGCCAGCAGTTTAGCACAGAATAGCAATCAGCCCCAGCATTTT. Encoded protein: CASSLAQNSNQPQHF.

The chain carries TRBV7-9 and TRBJ2-7, with TRBD2 matching over 8 bases. Germline CDR1 SEHNR, CDR2 FQNEAQ (reference sequence). J gave up 7 bases and V 7 bases, and 12 bases lay outside the gene matches. The CDR3 totals 14 residues. CDR3 amino acids: CASTRSGGLWEQYF. The CDR3 nucleotides are TGTGCCAGCACGAGGAGCGGGGGTCTCTGGGAGCAGTACTTC. The whole variable domain, filled in from reference TRBV7-9 and TRBJ2-7, reads DTGVSQNPRHKITKRGQNVTFRCDPISEHNRLYWYRQTLGQGPEFLTYFQNEAQLEKSRLLSDRFSAERPKGSFSTLEIQRTEQGDSAMYLCASTRSGGLWEQYFGPGTRLTVT.

The chain combines TRBV2 with TRBJ2-5; 11 bases match TRBD1. The germline gives CDR1 SNHLY, CDR2 FYNNEI. The ends lost 2 bases at V and 5 bases at J; junction bases unmatched: 25. This CDR3 comprises 22 residues. The CDR3 reads CASSEISGQGEDYGQFLETQYF. As DNA, the CDR3 is TGTGCCAGCAGTGAAATTTCGGGACAGGGGGAAGATTACGGCCAGTTCTTGGAGACCCAGTACTTC.

The rearrangement uses TRBV18 and TRBJ1-1; TRBD1 might be the D (5 bases). CDR1 is KGHSH, CDR2 LQKENI, per germline. CDR3 length: 13 residues. V was shortened by 2 bases and J by 2 bases, with 6 bases between the two germline ends. The chain's CDR3 is CASSPTGNTEAFF. CDR3 in DNA: TGTGCCAGCTCACCAACAGGTAACACTGAAGCTTTCTTT.

The J gene is TRBJ2-1, the V gene TRBV7-2, with a weak D call TRBD1 (5 bases). Germline V gene data show CDR1 as SGHTA and CDR2 as FQGNSA. The CDR3 extends over 15 amino acids. The V gene lost 3 bases and the J gene lost 3 bases, with 12 bases spanning the gap. The CDR3 loop is CASSFTQGYYNEQFF. CDR3 nucleotides: TGTGCCAGCAGCTTCACCCAGGGATACTACAATGAGCAGTTCTTC. Full variable domain (rest looked up from reference TRBV7-2 and TRBJ2-1): GAGVSQSPSNKVTEKGKDVELRCDPISGHTALYWYRQSLGQGLEFLIYFQGNSAPDKSGLPSDRFSAERTGGSVSTLTIQRTQQEDSAVYLCASSFTQGYYNEQFFGPGTRLTVL.

V usage is TRBV3-1 (or the pseudogene TRBV3-2) and J usage is TRBJ2-3; 7 nucleotides line up with TRBD2. The junction had 4 bases not matched to a gene; V was cut back by 3 bases and J by 1 base. Germline V gives CDR1 LGHDT, CDR2 YNNKEL (reference sequence). This CDR3 region has 15 residues. CDR3 sequence: CASSHGRGGTDTQYF. DNA of the CDR3: TGTGCCAGCAGCCATGGACGGGGGGGCACAGATACGCAGTATTTT.

The chain links TRBV7-9 to TRBJ2-7, with 13 bases lining up with TRBD2. From germline, CDR1 is SEHNR and CDR2 FQNEAQ (reference sequence). V was pared by 5 bases and J by 6 bases, with 10 bases of the junction left unmatched. The CDR3 extends over 16 amino acids. The CDR3 nucleotides read TGTGCCAGCAGCCAAGGACTAGCGGGAGCAGTAAGCGAGCAGTACTTC. Translated: CASSQGLAGAVSEQYF.

The V gene is TRBV29-1, the J gene TRBJ1-2; TRBD1 matches 7 bases. Germline values: CDR1 SQVTM, CDR2 ANQGSEA. The CDR3 runs 11 residues. V lost 5 bases to trimming and J lost 7 bases; unmatched junction nucleotides: 4. The CDR3 loop reads CSVQGVGGYTF. In DNA, the CDR3 is TGCAGCGTTCAGGGGGTAGGTGGCTACACCTTC.

The chain has TRBV10-3 and TRBJ1-3; D not resolved. The length of the CDR3 is 14 residues. The ends were cut back, 6 bases at V and 2 bases at J, with 11 bases in the middle. Germline CDR1 is ENHRY and CDR2 is SYGVKD. DNA of the CDR3: TGTGCCATCAGGCTCGCGGGGACTGGAAACACCATATATTTT. Translated: CAIRLAGTGNTIYF.

This clone was seen ten or more times. This chain connects TRBV7-9 to TRBJ2-6, with unresolved D. This CDR3 is built from 15 residues. Germline-derived CDR1 and CDR2 are SEHNR and FQNEAQ (reference sequence). Trimming pared 5 bases from V and 2 bases from J, leaving 10 bases between. CDR3 nucleotides: TGTGCCAGCAGCAGCCGCGGCGCTGGGGCCAACGTCCTGACTTTC. Translated: CASSSRGAGANVLTF. Using reference TRBV7-9 and TRBJ2-6 for the parts outside the CDR3, the full variable domain is DTGVSQNPRHKITKRGQNVTFRCDPISEHNRLYWYRQTLGQGPEFLTYFQNEAQLEKSRLLSDRFSAERPKGSFSTLEIQRTEQGDSAMYLCASSSRGAGANVLTFGAGSRLTVL.

The sample holds one count of this clone. Here the CDR3 reads CASSVGGGAVSGYTF. The CDR3 DNA follows: TGTGCCAGCAGCGTAGGAGGGGGCGCAGTCTCTGGCTACACCTTC. V and J are TRBV9 and TRBJ1-2; TRBD1 matches 7 bases. The germline V gene has CDR1 SGDLS and CDR2 YYNGEE. Trimming at V came to 0 bases and at J to 7 bases, leaving 9 bases not matched to a gene. The CDR3 runs 15 residues.

The genes are TRBV3-1 (or the pseudogene TRBV3-2) and TRBJ2-2; 7 bases map to TRBD2. With 1 base clipped from V and 3 bases from J, the junction kept 8 bases outside the gene matches. The CDR3 runs 17 residues. CDR1 is LGHDT and CDR2 is YNNKEL in the germline V gene (reference sequence). The DNA of the CDR3 is TGTGCCAGCAGCCAAGTTGGAGGGAGGGCCGACACCGGGGAGCTGTTTTTT. Translating gives CASSQVGGRADTGELFF.